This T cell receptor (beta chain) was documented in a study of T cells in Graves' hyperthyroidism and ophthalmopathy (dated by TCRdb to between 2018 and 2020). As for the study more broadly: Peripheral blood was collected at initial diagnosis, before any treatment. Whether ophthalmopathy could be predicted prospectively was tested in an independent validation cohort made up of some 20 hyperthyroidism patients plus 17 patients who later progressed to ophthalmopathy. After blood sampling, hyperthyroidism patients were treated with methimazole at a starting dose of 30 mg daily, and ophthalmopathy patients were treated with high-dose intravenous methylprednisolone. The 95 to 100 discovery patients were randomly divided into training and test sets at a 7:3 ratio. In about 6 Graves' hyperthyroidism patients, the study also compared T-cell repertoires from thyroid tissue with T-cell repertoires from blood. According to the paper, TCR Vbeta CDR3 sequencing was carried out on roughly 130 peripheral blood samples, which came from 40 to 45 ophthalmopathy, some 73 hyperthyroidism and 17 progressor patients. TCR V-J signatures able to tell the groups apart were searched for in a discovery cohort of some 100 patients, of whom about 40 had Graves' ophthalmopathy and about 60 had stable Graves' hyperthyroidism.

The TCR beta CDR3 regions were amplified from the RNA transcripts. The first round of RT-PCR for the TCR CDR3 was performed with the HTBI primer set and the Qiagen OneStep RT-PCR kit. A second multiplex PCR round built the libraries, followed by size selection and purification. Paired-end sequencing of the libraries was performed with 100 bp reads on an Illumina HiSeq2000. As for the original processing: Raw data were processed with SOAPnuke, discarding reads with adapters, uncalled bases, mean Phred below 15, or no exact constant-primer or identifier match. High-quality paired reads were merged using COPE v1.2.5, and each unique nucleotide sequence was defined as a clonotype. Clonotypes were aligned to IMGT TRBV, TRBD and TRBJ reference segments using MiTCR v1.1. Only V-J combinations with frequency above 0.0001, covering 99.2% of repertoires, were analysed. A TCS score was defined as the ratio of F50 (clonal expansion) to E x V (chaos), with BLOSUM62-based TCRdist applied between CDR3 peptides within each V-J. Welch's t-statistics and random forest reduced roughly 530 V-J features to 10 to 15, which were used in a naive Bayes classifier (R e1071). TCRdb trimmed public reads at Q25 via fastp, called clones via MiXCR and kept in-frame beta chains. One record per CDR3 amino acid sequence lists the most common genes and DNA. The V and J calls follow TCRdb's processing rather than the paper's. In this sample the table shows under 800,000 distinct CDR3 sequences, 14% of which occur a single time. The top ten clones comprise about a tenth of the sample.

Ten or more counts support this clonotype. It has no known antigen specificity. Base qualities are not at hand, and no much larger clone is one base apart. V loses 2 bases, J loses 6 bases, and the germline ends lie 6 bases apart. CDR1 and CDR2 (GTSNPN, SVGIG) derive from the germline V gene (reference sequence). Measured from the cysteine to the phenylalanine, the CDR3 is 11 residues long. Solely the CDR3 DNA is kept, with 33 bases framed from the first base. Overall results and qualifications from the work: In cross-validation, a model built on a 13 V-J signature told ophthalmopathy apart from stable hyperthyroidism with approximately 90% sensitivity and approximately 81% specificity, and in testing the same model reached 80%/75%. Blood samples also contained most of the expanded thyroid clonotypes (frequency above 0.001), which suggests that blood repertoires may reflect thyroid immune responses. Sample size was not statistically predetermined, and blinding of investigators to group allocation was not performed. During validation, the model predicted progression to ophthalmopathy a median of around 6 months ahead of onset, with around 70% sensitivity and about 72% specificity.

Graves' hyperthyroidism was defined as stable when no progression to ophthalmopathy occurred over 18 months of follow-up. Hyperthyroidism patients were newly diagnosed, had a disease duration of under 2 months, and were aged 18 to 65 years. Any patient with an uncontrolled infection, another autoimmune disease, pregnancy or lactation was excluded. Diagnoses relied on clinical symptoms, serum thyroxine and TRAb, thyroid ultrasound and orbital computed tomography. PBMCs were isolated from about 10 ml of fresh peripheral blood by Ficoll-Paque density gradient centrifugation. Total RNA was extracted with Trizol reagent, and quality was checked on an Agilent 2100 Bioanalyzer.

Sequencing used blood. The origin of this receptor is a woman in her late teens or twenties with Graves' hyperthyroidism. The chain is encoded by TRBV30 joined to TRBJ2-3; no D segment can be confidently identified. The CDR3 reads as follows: CAWSSEDTQYF. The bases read TGTGCCTGGAGTTCGGAGGATACGCAGTATTTT.